These 29 T cell receptor beta chains originate from one sample sequenced in a study of shared clonotypes between healthy human individuals. Measured with immunoSEQ multiplex PCR; TCRdb has only the in-frame clones, and not every one. The data contain around 1.1 million clones, around 77% of them singletons. The sequenced sample was memory CD4+ T cells from PBMCs. Noted subset: CD45RA-negative fraction. Receptors were obtained from a man aged 18 to 30 in good health. Some clones in this sample may be carry-over from other donors' samples.

The rearrangement uses TRBV6-1 and TRBJ2-6; D gene uncertain. Trimming removed 4 bases at V and 0 bases at J, with 10 bases between. The CDR3 has 16 residues. Germline V CDR1 and CDR2: MNHNS, SASEGT. CDR3 sequence: CASSARLISGANVLTF. The CDR3 coding sequence is TGTGCCAGCAGTGCACGACTGATCTCTGGGGCCAACGTCCTGACTTTC.

The chain couples TRBV27 to TRBJ2-2, with D perhaps being TRBD1 or TRBD2 (6 bases each). The ends were cut back, 3 bases at V and 5 bases at J, with 10 bases in the middle. This CDR3 is built from 14 residues. Germline V lookup: CDR1 MNHEY, CDR2 SMNVEV (reference sequence). The CDR3 loop is CASSFGGYTGELFF. CDR3 bases: TGTGCCAGCAGTTTCGGGGGCTATACCGGGGAGCTGTTTTTT.

Here the CDR3 reads CASSRGTGNYEQYF. As DNA, the CDR3 is TGTGCCAGCAGTCGGGGGACTGGAAACTACGAGCAGTACTTC. V and J are TRBV6-6 and TRBJ2-7, with D possibly matching TRBD2 (6 bases). Per the germline V gene, CDR1 is MNHNY and CDR2 is SVGAGI (reference sequence). Deletions cut 5 bases from V and 3 bases from J, with 14 bases between. The CDR3 has 14 residues.

The sample holds a few counts of this clone. The chain uses TRBV29-1 and TRBJ1-1, with 9 bases identical to TRBD1. The CDR3 is made up of 17 amino acids. The germline V gene encodes CDR1 SQVTM and CDR2 ANQGSEA. V gave up 3 bases and J gave up 6 bases; unmatched junction bases: 17. CDR3 loop: CSVEAILETGGRAEAFF. DNA of the CDR3: TGCAGCGTTGAGGCAATCCTGGAAACAGGGGGCCGCGCTGAAGCTTTCTTT.

This chain joins TRBV6-5 and TRBJ2-5; the D gene could be TRBD1 or TRBD2 (5 bases each). The CDR3 contains 14 residues. Per germline, CDR1 MNHEY and CDR2 SVGAGI. The V end lost 5 bases, the J end lost 7 bases, and 17 bases lay between the germline ends. The CDR3 region has the DNA TGTGCCAGCAGTCCCCCCCGGGACGGACGGACCCAGTACTTC. Protein: CASSPPRDGRTQYF.

The chain links TRBV9 to TRBJ1-1, with 10 bases aligning to TRBD1. The V segment lost 2 bases and the J segment 11 bases; nucleotides outside the gene matches: 3. The CDR3 is 12 residues long. Germline V gene lookup returns CDR1 SGDLS and CDR2 YYNGEE. The CDR3 nucleotides are TGTGCCAGCAGCGTTGACAGGGGGCCGGCTTTCTTT. Protein product: CASSVDRGPAFF. Full variable domain (remainder filled in from reference TRBV9 and TRBJ1-1): DSGVTQTPKHLITATGQRVTLRCSPRSGDLSVYWYQQSLDQGLQFLIQYYNGEERAKGNILERFSAQQFPDLHSELNLSSLELGDSALYFCASSVDRGPAFFGQGTRLTVV.

This chain links TRBV5-1 with TRBJ1-1; D is unresolved. This CDR3 is built from 15 residues. V was cut by 4 bases and J by 3 bases, with 16 bases left in between. CDR1 and CDR2 from the germline V gene are SGHRS and YFSETQ. The CDR3 nucleotides read TGCGCCAGCAGCCTTGAGAACCCCGGGGACACTGAAGCTTTCTTT. Amino acids: CASSLENPGDTEAFF.

The rearrangement joins TRBV19 to TRBJ2-5; TRBD1 matches at 7 bases. Germline loops: CDR1 LNHDA, CDR2 SQIVND (reference sequence). This CDR3 comprises 13 residues. V trimming: 6 bases; J trimming: 4 bases; junction bases outside the gene matches: 5. CDR3 DNA sequence: TGTGCCAGTAGGGATACAGGGGTAGAGACCCAGTACTTC. It encodes CASRDTGVETQYF.

CDR3: CASSPHAGQTNEKLFF. For the CDR3, the DNA is TGTGCCAGCAGCCCCCACGCAGGGCAAACTAATGAAAAACTGTTTTTT. This sequence joins TRBV28 and TRBJ1-4, with D possibly being TRBD1 (5 bases). The length of the CDR3 is 16 residues. Per the germline V gene, CDR1 is MDHEN and CDR2 is SYDVKM. Trimming stripped 6 bases from V and 1 base from J, with 15 bases between.

V gene TRBV4-1 combines with J gene TRBJ1-2; maybe TRBD1 (5 bases). V dropped 0 bases and J dropped 4 bases, with 18 bases sitting between them. The CDR3 contains 17 residues. Germline V CDR1 and CDR2: MGHRA, YSYEKL. CDR3 residues: CASSQDWGTSVRYGYTF. Written as DNA, the CDR3 is TGCGCCAGCAGCCAAGATTGGGGGACGTCCGTTCGCTATGGCTACACCTTC.

The CDR3 sequence is CASSLAPMETQYF. The CDR3 DNA reads as TGTGCCAGCAGCTTAGCCCCGATGGAGACCCAGTACTTC. This chain links TRBV7-2 with TRBJ2-5; D uncertain. The V end was cut by 0 bases, the J end by 5 bases, with 7 bases between. The CDR3 runs 13 residues. CDR1 SGHTA and CDR2 FQGNSA come from the germline V gene.

This chain links TRBV21-1 with TRBJ1-4; the D call TRBD1 from the table was never checked on the DNA. TRBV21-1 is assigned pseudogene status. The CDR3 consists of 15 residues. CDR3 DNA: TGTGCCAGCAGCAAAGAACCCGGCAGGCTTGAAAAACTGTTTTTT. Translated: CASSKEPGRLEKLFF.

The chain carries TRBV5-4 and TRBJ2-7; D is uncertain. This CDR3 region has 13 residues. Between the trimmed V and J ends, which lost 0 bases and 5 bases, there was a span of 9 bases. The germline V gene has CDR1 SGHNT and CDR2 YYREEE (reference sequence). CDR3 DNA: TGTGCCAGCAGCTTGGAGGGTTTCCACGAGCAGTACTTC. This translates into CASSLEGFHEQYF.

This clone was observed a handful of times. The V call is TRBV6-6, the J call TRBJ2-5; 9 nucleotides align to TRBD1. The CDR3 runs 13 residues. The germline V gene encodes CDR1 MNHNY and CDR2 SVGAGI (reference sequence). V gave up 11 bases and J gave up 5 bases; unmatched junction bases: 9. Here the CDR3 reads CASTRTGVETQYF. The CDR3 bases are TGTGCCTCAACACGGACAGGGGTGGAGACCCAGTACTTC.

Notes on this clone: Within the sample, other DNA sequences also encode this same CDR3. This chain connects TRBV11-2 to TRBJ1-1; D unclear. The CDR3 runs to 14 residues. V was shortened by 1 base and J by 2 bases, with 8 bases between the two germline ends. Germline CDR1 reads SGHAT; CDR2 reads FQNNGV. This chain's CDR3 is CASSLGRKNTEAFF. Here the CDR3 DNA reads TGTGCCAGCAGCTTAGGGCGGAAAAACACTGAAGCTTTCTTT.

The V and J genes are TRBV5-4 and TRBJ1-2, with 12 nucleotides matching TRBD1. V lost 4 bases, J lost 8 bases, and 6 bases stayed unmatched. The CDR3 runs 14 residues. Germline V gene sequence: CDR1 SGHNT, CDR2 YYREEE (reference sequence). CDR3 DNA sequence: TGTGCCAGCAGCCCGGGACAGGGGGCTCGAGGCTACACCTTC. Protein sequence: CASSPGQGARGYTF.

CDR3 sequence reads: CASSDGARSNYGYTF. The CDR3 DNA sequence: TGTGCCAGCAGTGATGGGGCCAGGAGCAACTATGGCTACACCTTC. The chain recombines TRBV25-1 with TRBJ1-2; possible D gene TRBD1, 5 bases. This CDR3 has 15 amino acids. CDR1 and CDR2 (germline): MGHDK, SYGVNS. Deletions cut 3 bases from V and 2 bases from J, with 13 bases between.

The chain links TRBV2 to TRBJ2-1; weak D call: TRBD1 (6 bases). V lost 3 bases and J 7 bases, leaving 13 bases between the germline ends. The CDR3 runs to 14 residues. The germline V gene has CDR1 SNHLY and CDR2 FYNNEI. The CDR3 DNA sequence: TGTGCCAGCAGTGAGACACAGGGTAGAAATGAGCAGTTCTTC. It specifies CASSETQGRNEQFF.

V is TRBV7-3 and J is TRBJ2-3; TRBD2 aligns across 14 bases. With V trimmed by 5 bases and J by 0 bases, 7 bases remained unmatched. This CDR3 is 18 amino acids long. Germline-derived CDR1 and CDR2 are SGHTA and FQGTGA. CDR3 sequence: CASSPGTSGSPSTDTQYF. The CDR3 DNA reads as TGTGCCAGCAGCCCTGGGACTAGCGGGAGTCCTAGCACAGATACGCAGTATTTT.

V usage is TRBV5-4 and J usage is TRBJ2-1, with a possible D match to TRBD2 (6 bases). The germline V gene has CDR1 SGHNT and CDR2 YYREEE (reference sequence). The CDR3 extends over 14 amino acids. V dropped 5 bases and J dropped 0 bases, with 9 bases sitting between them. The CDR3 protein is CASSSGSSYNEQFF. In nucleotides, the CDR3 is TGTGCCAGCAGTTCCGGGAGCTCCTACAATGAGCAGTTCTTC.

The chain is built from TRBV5-1 and TRBJ1-2; tentatively, D is TRBD1 (5 bases). V lost 4 bases, J lost 2 bases, and 18 bases lay in between. Germline V gene data show CDR1 as SGHRS and CDR2 as YFSETQ. The CDR3 contains 16 residues. The CDR3 DNA is TGCGCCAGCAGCCCAATCACCGCGGGGGTAAACTATGGCTACACCTTC. Translating it yields CASSPITAGVNYGYTF.

CDR3: CSVERGVNEQFF. The CDR3 DNA follows: TGCAGCGTTGAACGTGGGGTCAATGAGCAGTTCTTC. The V call is TRBV29-1, the J call TRBJ2-1; D gene unclear. This CDR3 is 12 amino acids long. Germline lookup yields CDR1 SQVTM and CDR2 ANQGSEA. V gave up 2 bases and J gave up 6 bases, with 8 bases separating them.

V is TRBV29-1 and J is TRBJ1-1, with a possible D match to TRBD1 (6 bases). The CDR3 covers 11 residues. Trimming removed 5 bases at V and 8 bases at J, with 12 bases between. Germline V gene lookup returns CDR1 SQVTM and CDR2 ANQGSEA. The CDR3 nucleotides are TGCAGCGTTAGACAGGTAGAAGAAGCTTTCTTT. Protein sequence: CSVRQVEEAFF.

The rearrangement uses TRBV6-5 and TRBJ1-2; D gene unclear. The germline gives CDR1 MNHEY, CDR2 SVGAGI. This CDR3 contains 11 residues. The V end was cut by 5 bases, the J end by 4 bases, with 5 bases between. The CDR3 protein is CASSALYGYTF. CDR3 DNA sequence: TGTGCCAGCAGTGCCCTCTATGGCTACACCTTC.

The CDR3 sequence is CAWSVQGGVEQYF. The CDR3 DNA is TGTGCCTGGAGTGTACAGGGGGGGGTCGAGCAGTACTTC. The V and J genes are TRBV30 and TRBJ2-7, with a tentative D call TRBD1 (8 bases). The CDR3 totals 13 residues. The germline V gene encodes CDR1 GTSNPN and CDR2 SVGIG (reference sequence). Trimming stripped 0 bases from V and 6 bases from J, with 12 bases between.

V and J are TRBV5-6 and TRBJ2-7; 9 bases agree with TRBD2. The CDR3 contains 14 residues. V dropped 3 bases and J dropped 3; count of bases not matched to a gene: 4. Germline V gene sequence: CDR1 SGHDT, CDR2 YYEEEE. CDR3 amino acids: CASSSYSGSYEQYF. CDR3 DNA sequence: TGTGCCAGCAGCTCGTATAGCGGGAGCTACGAGCAGTACTTC.

This chain links TRBV2 with TRBJ2-7, with D possibly being TRBD1 (7 bases). The CDR3 is 13 amino acids. Trimming shortened V by 8 bases and J by 0 bases, and 11 bases separated the two germline ends. Per the germline V gene, CDR1 is SNHLY and CDR2 is FYNNEI. The chain's CDR3 is CASAGQISYEQYF. The CDR3 bases are TGTGCCAGCGCGGGACAGATCTCCTACGAGCAGTACTTC.

This clone showed up just once. The rearrangement links TRBV18 to TRBJ1-2; 10 positions match TRBD1. Germline V gene lookup returns CDR1 KGHSH and CDR2 LQKENI. This CDR3 region has 15 residues. V lost 3 bases, J lost 6 bases, and 7 bases stayed unmatched. CDR3 sequence: CASSPTHGTGDGYTF. DNA for the CDR3: TGTGCCAGCTCACCTACCCACGGGACAGGGGATGGCTACACCTTC.

The rearrangement uses TRBV13 and TRBJ2-2; D remains unclear. V was cut by 6 bases and J by 0 bases, with 11 bases left in between. Germline V lookup: CDR1 PRHDT, CDR2 FYEKMQ (reference sequence). There are 15 residues in the CDR3. This CDR3 reads CASRGYGTNTGELFF. In DNA, the CDR3 is TGTGCCAGCAGGGGTTATGGCACGAACACCGGGGAGCTGTTTTTT. The complete variable domain, with remaining parts taken from reference TRBV13 and TRBJ2-2, reads AAGVIQSPRHLIKEKRETATLKCYPIPRHDTVYWYQQGPGQDPQFLISFYEKMQSDKGSIPDRFSAQQFSDYHSELNMSSLELGDSALYFCASRGYGTNTGELFFGEGSRLTVL.